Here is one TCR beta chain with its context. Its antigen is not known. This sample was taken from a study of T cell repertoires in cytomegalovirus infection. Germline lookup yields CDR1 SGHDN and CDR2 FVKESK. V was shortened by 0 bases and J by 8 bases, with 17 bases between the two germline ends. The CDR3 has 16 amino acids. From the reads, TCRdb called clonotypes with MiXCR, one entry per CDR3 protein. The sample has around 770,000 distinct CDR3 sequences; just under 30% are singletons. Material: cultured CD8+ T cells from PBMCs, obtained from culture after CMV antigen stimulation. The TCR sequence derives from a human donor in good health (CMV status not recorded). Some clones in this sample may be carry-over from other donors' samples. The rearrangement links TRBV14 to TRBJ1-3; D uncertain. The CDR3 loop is CASSQDKFGLLDTIYF. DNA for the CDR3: TGTGCCAGCAGCCAAGATAAGTTTGGGCTTCTGGACACCATATATTTT. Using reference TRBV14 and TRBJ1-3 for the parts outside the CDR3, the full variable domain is EAGVTQFPSHSVIEKGQTVTLRCDPISGHDNLYWYRRVMGKEIKFLLHFVKESKQDESGMPNNRFLAERTGGTYSTLKVQPAELEDSGVYFCASSQDKFGLLDTIYFGEGSWLTVV.